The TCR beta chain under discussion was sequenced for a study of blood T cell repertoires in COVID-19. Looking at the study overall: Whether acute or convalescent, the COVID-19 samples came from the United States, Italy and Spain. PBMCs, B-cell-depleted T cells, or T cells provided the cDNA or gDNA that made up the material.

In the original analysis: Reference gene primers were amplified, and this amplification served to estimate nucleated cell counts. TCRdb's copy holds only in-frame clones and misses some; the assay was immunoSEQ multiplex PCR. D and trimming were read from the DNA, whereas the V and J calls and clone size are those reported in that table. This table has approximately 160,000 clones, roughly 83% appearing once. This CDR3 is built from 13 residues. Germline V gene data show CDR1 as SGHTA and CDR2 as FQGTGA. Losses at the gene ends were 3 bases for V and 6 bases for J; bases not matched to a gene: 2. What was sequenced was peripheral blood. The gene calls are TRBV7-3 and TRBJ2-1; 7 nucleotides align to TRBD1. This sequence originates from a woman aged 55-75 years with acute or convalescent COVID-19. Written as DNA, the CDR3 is TGTGCCAGCAGCTTCGACAGGGCCAATGAGCAGTTCTTC. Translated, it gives CASSFDRANEQFF.